This T cell receptor beta chain originates from a study of stem cell transplantation in POMP-related autoinflammatory disease. Looking at the study overall: Before transplant: CD4+ naive skewing, low CD8+ proportions, reduced cytokine secretion. DNA chimerism showed 100% graft donor engraftment of neutrophils and platelets through one year. Study results and caveats: Fewer unique TRB V-J gene pairings were identified in patients with PRAID.

Prominent immunodeficiency with autoinflammation defined PRAID. On this clone itself: The antigen remains unidentified.

The table came from immunoSEQ multiplex PCR; TCRdb's copy has only in-frame clones and leaves some out. The sample records tens of thousands of clones, about nine tenths being singletons. J gave up 9 bases and V 5 bases, and 4 bases lay outside the gene matches. CDR3 length: 14 amino acids. The germline gives CDR1 MNHEY, CDR2 SMNVEV (reference sequence). V and J are TRBV27 and TRBJ1-6, with TRBD1 matching over 10 bases. The sample here was CD4+ T cells from PBMCs, taken after stem cell transplantation. This receptor was taken from a human patient with POMP-related autoinflammation and immune dysregulation (PRAID). Some of the T cells may derive from the graft donor. CDR3 in DNA: TGTGCCAGCAGTCAAGGACAGGGGGGTTCACCCCTCCACTTT. Translating it yields CASSQGQGGSPLHF.